This T cell receptor beta chain stems from a study of CD8+ T cells in alopecia areata. Study observations and caveats: Relative to mice, TCR sharing across patients was less clear, a difference possibly HLA-related. Sequenced scalp T cells also include alphabeta T cells resident in normal skin. Higher clonality was seen in lesional scalp than in normal scalp, especially in alopecia totalis/universalis.

Extraction and reverse transcription of RNA yielded cDNA as the sequencing template. Only in-frame clones appear in the TCRdb table, and some are missing; sequencing was by immunoSEQ multiplex PCR. This sample has 110,000 to 150,000 clones, with approximately 60% found just once. In germline, CDR1 is MNHEY, CDR2 SMNVEV (reference sequence). The CDR3 spans 13 residues. V lost 3 bases to trimming and J lost 6 bases, with 8 bases between them. PBMCs served as the source from which CD4+ and CD8+ T cells were sorted. A single count supports this clone. What it binds is unknown. The chain couples TRBV27 to TRBJ2-2; perhaps D is TRBD1 or TRBD2 (5 bases each). This clonotype was sampled from a human donor in good health. Sequenced sample: CD8+ T cells sorted from blood. DNA for the CDR3: TGTGCCAGCAGTTTTGGGGACGCCGGGGAGCTGTTTTTT. Its translation is CASSFGDAGELFF.